Shown below are 31 T cell receptor beta chains from a single sample sequenced in a study of T cells in Graves' hyperthyroidism and ophthalmopathy. Amplified TCR beta CDR3 regions derived from RNA transcripts. A first-round RT-PCR of the TCR CDR3 used the HTBI primer set. One entry per CDR3 protein, called by TCRdb with MiXCR from the multiplex PCR reads. The sample consists of 660,000 or so distinct CDR3 sequences, 20% to 25% of them appearing once. The sample was blood. The source of these receptors is a man aged 25-40 years with Graves' ophthalmopathy.

The chain employs TRBV7-3 and TRBJ2-5, with TRBD2 matching 9 bases. Losses at the gene ends were 2 bases for V and 5 bases for J; bases not matched to a gene: 6. The CDR3 contains 15 residues. Germline V gene data show CDR1 as SGHTA and CDR2 as FQGTGA. The CDR3 spells CASSLSGLASETQYF. Here the CDR3 DNA reads TGTGCCAGCAGCTTATCCGGACTAGCGTCTGAGACCCAGTACTTC. Drawing the rest from reference TRBV7-3 and TRBJ2-5, the complete variable domain is GAGVSQTPSNKVTEKGKYVELRCDPISGHTALYWYRQSLGQGPEFLIYFQGTGAADDSGLPNDRFFAVRPEGSVSTLKIQRTERGDSAVYLCASSLSGLASETQYFGPGTRLLVL.

The chain recombines TRBV13 with TRBJ2-7; D not resolved. V was cut by 8 bases and J by 4 bases, with 12 bases left in between. Germline V gene data show CDR1 as PRHDT and CDR2 as FYEKMQ (reference sequence). The CDR3 contains 12 residues. CDR3 residues: CASRAVGYEQYF. The CDR3 DNA follows: TGTGCCAGCCGGGCGGTCGGTTACGAGCAGTACTTC.

This clonotype was seen at least ten times. This sequence joins TRBV19 and TRBJ2-3; D gene ambiguous. The CDR3 has 15 amino acids. Trimming stripped 4 bases from V and 1 base from J, with 12 bases between. The germline CDR1 and CDR2 sequences are LNHDA and SQIVND (reference sequence). The chain's CDR3 is CASSSGAPGTDTQYF. CDR3 coding DNA: TGTGCCAGTAGTAGCGGCGCGCCTGGCACAGATACGCAGTATTTT. Using reference TRBV19 and TRBJ2-3 for the parts outside the CDR3, the full variable domain is DGGITQSPKYLFRKEGQNVTLSCEQNLNHDAMYWYRQDPGQGLRLIYYSQIVNDFQKGDIAEGYSVSREKKESFPLTVTSAQKNPTAFYLCASSSGAPGTDTQYFGPGTRLTVL.

This clonotype has only a few counts. The chain recombines TRBV19 with TRBJ2-1; perhaps TRBD2 as D (5 bases). Trimming cost V 1 base and J 4 bases, with 11 bases left between them. Per germline, CDR1 LNHDA and CDR2 SQIVND (reference sequence). The CDR3 consists of 15 residues. CDR3 protein: CASSIGGSVYNEQFF. The CDR3 coding sequence is TGTGCCAGTAGTATAGGTGGGAGTGTATACAATGAGCAGTTCTTC.

The rearrangement uses TRBV24-1 and TRBJ2-5; TRBD2 aligns across 8 bases. The DNA end is a closer match to TRBJ2-1, so the J assignment may be wrong. This CDR3 spans 14 amino acids. The V gene's germline CDR1 is KGHDR and CDR2 SFDVKD. The CDR3 spells CATSSSGSGETQFF. CDR3 nucleotide sequence: TGTGCCACCTCTTCCAGCGGGAGCGGAGAGACCCAGTTCTTC.

The genes are TRBV6-2 or TRBV6-3 and TRBJ1-2, with D unclear. Deletions cut 4 bases from V and 0 bases from J, with 12 bases between. This CDR3 spans 15 amino acids. Germline-derived CDR1 and CDR2 are MNHEY and SVGEGT. CDR3 coding DNA: TGTGCCAGCAGTTTCCCGACTGCCGCTAACTATGGCTACACCTTC. Amino acid sequence: CASSFPTAANYGYTF.

This clonotype was picked up many times. The chain couples TRBV28 to TRBJ2-1; 7 positions agree with TRBD2. From germline, CDR1 is MDHEN and CDR2 SYDVKM. This CDR3 contains 15 residues. With V trimmed by 5 bases and J by 2 bases, 6 bases remained unmatched. CDR3 DNA: TGTGCCAGCAGTAAGCGGGGAGGGCCCTACAATGAGCAGTTCTTC. Translation gives CASSKRGGPYNEQFF. The entire variable domain, with the rest obtained from reference TRBV28 and TRBJ2-1, is as follows: DVKVTQSSRYLVKRTGEKVFLECVQDMDHENMFWYRQDPGLGLRLIYFSYDVKMKEKGDIPEGYSVSREKKERFSLILESASTNQTSMYLCASSKRGGPYNEQFFGPGTRLTVL.

This clonotype has just a few counts. This rearrangement joins TRBV7-9 to TRBJ2-1; 10 nucleotides agree with TRBD1. Germline-derived CDR1 and CDR2 are SEHNR and FQNEAQ (reference sequence). CDR3 length: 17 residues. V dropped 5 bases and J dropped 2; count of bases not matched to a gene: 9. CDR3 sequence: CASSNRPGQGTYNEQFF. The CDR3 DNA is TGTGCCAGCAGCAACAGACCGGGACAGGGGACCTACAATGAGCAGTTCTTC. Based on the CDR3 plus reference TRBV7-9 and TRBJ2-1, the full variable domain is DTGVSQNPRHKITKRGQNVTFRCDPISEHNRLYWYRQTLGQGPEFLTYFQNEAQLEKSRLLSDRFSAERPKGSFSTLEIQRTEQGDSAMYLCASSNRPGQGTYNEQFFGPGTRLTVL.

This clonotype was picked up many times. A junction boundary mismatches the germline segment, possibly from a read error. The rearrangement links TRBV7-7 to TRBJ2-2; TRBD1 might be the D (6 bases). The CDR3 is 15 amino acids. The germline CDR1 and CDR2 sequences are SSHAT and FNYEAQ (reference sequence). The CDR3: CASSLGQGTTGELFF. The CDR3 DNA sequence: TGTGCTAGCAGCTTAGGGCAGGGGACCACCGGGGAGCTGTTTTTT. The full variable domain, rest sourced from reference TRBV7-7 and TRBJ2-2, is GAGVSQSPRYKVTKRGQDVTLRCDPISSHATLYWYQQALGQGPEFLTYFNYEAQPDKSGLPSDRFSAERPEGSISTLTIQRTEQRDSAMYRCASSLGQGTTGELFFGEGSRLTVL.

This clonotype was counted a few times. V is TRBV7-9 and J is TRBJ2-5; TRBD1 is a possible D gene (6 bases). The CDR3 totals 13 residues. V shed 4 bases and J shed 5 bases, with 11 bases lying between them. Germline assignment: CDR1 SEHNR and CDR2 FQNEAQ (reference sequence). Here the CDR3 reads CASSWPRGETQYF. The CDR3 nucleotides are TGTGCCAGCAGCTGGCCAAGGGGGGAGACCCAGTACTTC.

V gene TRBV10-3 combines with J gene TRBJ2-1, with TRBD2 matching 8 bases. Germline CDR1 ENHRY, CDR2 SYGVKD. There are 15 residues in the CDR3. The J segment lost 6 bases and the V segment lost 6 bases, leaving 10 bases of the junction unmatched. The CDR3 DNA is TGTGCCATCAGCCGTAGCGGGACTAAAGTCAATGAGCAGTTCTTC. It specifies CAISRSGTKVNEQFF.

This clonotype was counted at least ten times. This chain uses TRBV11-2 with TRBJ2-1, with a tentative D call TRBD1 (6 bases). CDR3 length: 16 amino acids. The germline V and J ends were trimmed by 1 base and 1 base, with 11 bases remaining between them. CDR1 SGHAT and CDR2 FQNNGV come from the germline V gene. The CDR3 nucleotides are TGTGCCAGCAGCTTAGTACAGGGAATATCCTACAATGAGCAGTTCTTC. This codes for CASSLVQGISYNEQFF.

J is TRBJ1-6 and V is TRBV2; D is unresolved. Germline V gene lookup returns CDR1 SNHLY and CDR2 FYNNEI. V was cut by 5 bases and J by 8 bases, with 16 bases left in between. The CDR3 extends over 15 amino acids. The CDR3 coding sequence is TGTGCCAGCAGTACCGACGGATTTGGAGATTCACCCCTCCACTTT. Amino acid sequence: CASSTDGFGDSPLHF.

This clonotype has ten or more counts. The chain has TRBV7-2 and TRBJ2-6, with D uncertain. This CDR3 comprises 15 residues. The V gene lost 1 base and the J gene lost 3 bases, with 7 bases spanning the gap. The germline CDR1 and CDR2 sequences are SGHTA and FQGNSA. Here the CDR3 DNA reads TGTGCCAGCAGCTTAGAAGTGGTTGGGGCCAACGTCCTGACTTTC. This sequence encodes CASSLEVVGANVLTF.

This clonotype was observed many times. V is TRBV2 and J is TRBJ1-1, with no clear D. The ends were cut back, 8 bases at V and 0 bases at J, with 4 bases in the middle. Germline CDR1 is SNHLY and CDR2 is FYNNEI. The CDR3 covers 11 residues. The CDR3 sequence is CASLLNTEAFF. CDR3 in DNA: TGTGCCAGCCTATTGAACACTGAAGCTTTCTTT.

The chain has TRBV27 and TRBJ2-3, with D perhaps TRBD1 (6 bases). Trimming removed 5 bases at V and 2 bases at J, with 26 bases between. The CDR3 has 19 residues. The germline V gene has CDR1 MNHEY and CDR2 SMNVEV (reference sequence). CDR3 residues: CASSARGGWAGPNTDTQYF. The CDR3 DNA reads as TGTGCCAGCAGTGCAAGAGGGGGTTGGGCGGGCCCCAACACAGATACGCAGTATTTT.

The chain is built from TRBV4-1 and TRBJ2-3; tentatively, D is TRBD2 (6 bases). The CDR3 runs to 16 residues. Trimming cost V 1 base and J 2 bases, with 13 bases left between them. CDR1 is MGHRA, CDR2 YSYEKL, per germline. Here the CDR3 reads CASSQGLGGYTDTQYF. The DNA of the CDR3 is TGCGCCAGCAGCCAAGGGTTGGGGGGTTACACAGATACGCAGTATTTT.

This clonotype was seen many times. The DNA for the CDR3 is TGTGCCAGCAGCTTAACGCAGGGACGCTACACCTTC. This codes for CASSLTQGRYTF. This sequence joins TRBV7-2 and TRBJ1-2; D might be TRBD1 (5 bases). Germline CDR1 SGHTA, CDR2 FQGNSA. The CDR3 contains 12 residues. Trimming removed 2 bases at V and 9 bases at J, with 10 bases between.

This rearrangement joins TRBV5-8 to TRBJ2-5; no clear D. Germline V gene lookup returns CDR1 SGHTS and CDR2 YDEGEE. V shed 1 base and J shed 5 bases, with 9 bases lying between them. The CDR3 is made up of 13 amino acids. CDR3: CASSLRFSETQYF. The CDR3 DNA is TGTGCCAGCAGCTTGAGATTTTCTGAGACCCAGTACTTC.

This clonotype has a count of ten or more. This rearrangement joins TRBV6-1 to TRBJ2-5; 10 positions match TRBD2. CDR3 length equals 17 residues. V was pared by 5 bases and J by 1 base, with 10 bases of the junction left unmatched. Germline V gene lookup returns CDR1 MNHNS and CDR2 SASEGT. The CDR3 nucleotides read TGTGCCAGCAGTTACAGCGAGGGACTAGCGTCCCAAGAGACCCAGTACTTC. This codes for CASSYSEGLASQETQYF.

This clonotype has just a few counts. The rearrangement links TRBV12-3 or TRBV12-4 to TRBJ2-1; D may be TRBD2 (5 bases). There are 14 residues in the CDR3. Trimming pared 3 bases from V and 7 bases from J, leaving 13 bases between. This CDR3 reads CASSFELVGNEQFF. Written as DNA, the CDR3 is TGTGCCAGCAGTTTCGAACTAGTTGGGAATGAGCAGTTCTTC.

This clonotype came up a few times. The chain employs TRBV4-1 and TRBJ2-3, with a possible D match to TRBD2 (5 bases). V lost 0 bases, J lost 2 bases, and 9 bases lay in between. The CDR3 totals 15 residues. Germline V gene data show CDR1 as MGHRA and CDR2 as YSYEKL. The CDR3, as DNA: TGCGCCAGCAGCCAAGAGAAGCGGACCACAGATACGCAGTATTTT. Translating it yields CASSQEKRTTDTQYF.

The rearrangement joins TRBV6-1 to TRBJ1-1; a weak D match, TRBD1 (5 bases). Germline CDR1 MNHNS, CDR2 SASEGT. Deletions cut 1 base from V and 0 bases from J, with 12 bases between. This CDR3 comprises 16 residues. The CDR3 reads CASSEGRREVNTEAFF. CDR3 bases: TGTGCCAGCAGTGAAGGTCGCAGGGAAGTGAACACTGAAGCTTTCTTT.

This clonotype was recorded many times. This chain joins TRBV3-1 and TRBJ1-1; TRBD1 aligns across 7 bases. The CDR3 consists of 14 residues. J lost 11 bases, V lost 1 base, and 10 bases had no gene match. CDR1 is LGHDT and CDR2 is YNNKEL in the germline V gene (reference sequence). The CDR3 loop reads CASSQATGASRAFF. The CDR3, as DNA: TGTGCCAGCAGCCAAGCCACAGGGGCCTCGAGGGCTTTCTTT.

The V gene is TRBV20-1, the J gene TRBJ2-7; 11 bases fit TRBD2. The CDR3 consists of 15 residues. CDR1 DFQATT and CDR2 SNEGSKA come from the germline V gene (reference sequence). The trim removed 8 bases at V and 2 bases at J, leaving 11 bases unmatched. The CDR3 DNA follows: TGCAGTTTCTCCCTTAGCGGGAGGGCCCCCTACGAGCAGTACTTC. Amino acid sequence: CSFSLSGRAPYEQYF.

This clonotype has ten or more counts. The chain is built from TRBV30 and TRBJ2-2, with D maybe TRBD1 (5 bases). CDR3 size: 14 residues. Per the germline V gene, CDR1 is GTSNPN and CDR2 is SVGIG (reference sequence). Trimming removed 0 bases at V and 7 bases at J, with 12 bases between. CDR3 amino acids: CAWSVLVGDGELFF. DNA of the CDR3: TGTGCCTGGAGTGTATTGGTAGGGGACGGGGAGCTGTTTTTT.

This clonotype has just a few counts. This chain connects TRBV5-1 to TRBJ1-6; a weak D match, TRBD1 (5 bases). V was trimmed by 0 bases and J by 8 bases, leaving 18 bases between them. The germline V gene encodes CDR1 SGHRS and CDR2 YFSETQ. The CDR3 covers 17 residues. The CDR3 DNA reads TGCGCCAGCAGCTTGGAGGCTCGGGGTAGGGGCCATTCACCCCTCCACTTT. Translated: CASSLEARGRGHSPLHF. Combining the CDR3 with reference TRBV5-1 and TRBJ1-6 gives the whole variable domain KAGVTQTPRYLIKTRGQQVTLSCSPISGHRSVSWYQQTPGQGLQFLFEYFSETQRNKGNFPGRFSGRQFSNSRSEMNVSTLELGDSALYLCASSLEARGRGHSPLHFGNGTRLTVT.

This sequence joins TRBV2 and TRBJ2-7; D is perhaps TRBD1 (6 bases). Germline-derived CDR1 and CDR2 are SNHLY and FYNNEI. The CDR3 is 14 residues long. V was clipped by 8 bases and J by 0 bases, with 14 bases between them. The CDR3 is CASGVDSLSYEQYF. DNA for the CDR3: TGTGCCAGCGGCGTGGACAGTCTCTCCTACGAGCAGTACTTC.

The J gene is TRBJ1-2, the V gene TRBV7-6, with D maybe TRBD1 (5 bases). Between the trimmed V and J ends, which lost 5 bases and 4 bases, there was a span of 14 bases. This CDR3 is 14 amino acids long. Germline V gene data show CDR1 as SGHVS and CDR2 as FNYEAQ. The CDR3: CASSPADSSYGYTF. DNA for the CDR3: TGTGCCAGCAGCCCCGCAGACAGCTCCTATGGCTACACCTTC.

The chain employs TRBV10-3 and TRBJ1-6; tentative D call: TRBD1 (5 bases). Germline values: CDR1 ENHRY, CDR2 SYGVKD. V lost 3 bases to trimming and J lost 7 bases, with 7 bases between them. This CDR3 is built from 13 residues. The CDR3 DNA reads as TGTGCCATCAGTGACAGGGAGAATTCACCCCTCCACTTT. It is translated as CAISDRENSPLHF.

This chain connects TRBV6-2 or TRBV6-3 to TRBJ1-5; 11 bases line up with TRBD1. In germline, CDR1 is MNHEY, CDR2 SVGEGT. V dropped 0 bases and J dropped 0; count of bases not matched to a gene: 1. The CDR3 is made up of 17 amino acids. CDR3 DNA sequence: TGTGCCAGCAGTTACTCCGGGACAGGGGGTAGCAATCAGCCCCAGCATTTT. Residues: CASSYSGTGGSNQPQHF.